Presented here are 12 T cell receptor beta chains from one specimen sequenced in a study of T cells in Graves' hyperthyroidism and ophthalmopathy. The investigators amplified TCR beta CDR3 regions from RNA transcripts. The TCR CDR3 was amplified in a first-round RT-PCR using the HTBI primer set. TCRdb re-analysed the multiplex PCR reads in MiXCR, keeping a single row per CDR3 protein. Of about 690,000 distinct CDR3 sequences listed, 17% are singletons. The sequencing sample was made of blood. The receptor source for this set is a man aged 50-60 years with Graves' hyperthyroidism.

The V and J genes are TRBV30 and TRBJ1-1; 9 bases are shared with TRBD1. The CDR3 length is 14 residues. V dropped 3 bases and J dropped 7; count of bases not matched to a gene: 9. Germline V CDR1 and CDR2: GTSNPN, SVGIG (reference sequence). CDR3 in DNA: TGTGCCTGGAGCCTAGGACAGGGGAGGGTTGAAGCTTTCTTT. Encoded protein: CAWSLGQGRVEAFF.

This clonotype was counted ten times or more. The rearrangement joins TRBV6-1 to TRBJ1-6; the D is unclear. Germline loops: CDR1 MNHNS, CDR2 SASEGT. The CDR3 totals 16 residues. The V end was cut by 5 bases, the J end by 0 bases, with 11 bases between. CDR3 nucleotides: TGTGCCAGCAGTCCGGTCCAAAGCTCCTATAATTCACCCCTCCACTTT. Protein product: CASSPVQSSYNSPLHF.

This clonotype was found a few times. V is TRBV28 and J is TRBJ1-4; TRBD1 matches at 11 bases. This CDR3 has 16 residues. V was pared by 4 bases and J by 6 bases, with 7 bases of the junction left unmatched. Per the germline V gene, CDR1 is MDHEN and CDR2 is SYDVKM. The CDR3: CASSSNRGQGDEKLFF. DNA of the CDR3: TGTGCCAGCAGTTCAAACAGGGGACAGGGGGATGAAAAACTGTTTTTT.

This clonotype has a handful of counts. V gene TRBV24-1 combines with J gene TRBJ2-1, with 7 positions matching TRBD2. Germline CDR1 reads KGHDR; CDR2 reads SFDVKD. The CDR3 is made up of 16 amino acids. J gave up 4 bases and V 4 bases, and 9 bases lay outside the gene matches. CDR3 amino acids: CATSDPRGLVYNEQFF. CDR3 DNA: TGTGCCACCAGTGACCCCAGAGGACTAGTTTACAATGAGCAGTTCTTC.

This rearrangement joins TRBV2 to TRBJ1-1, with D possibly matching TRBD1 (6 bases). The CDR3 is 15 amino acids. V was cut by 6 bases and J by 4 bases, with 18 bases left in between. Per the germline V gene, CDR1 is SNHLY and CDR2 is FYNNEI. This CDR3 is CASRGSTGGRTEAFF. The CDR3 nucleotides are TGTGCCAGCAGGGGGTCTACTGGGGGGCGCACTGAAGCTTTCTTT.

A single count supports this clonotype. This chain connects TRBV29-1 to TRBJ2-1; D remains ambiguous. V dropped 2 bases and J dropped 3 bases, with 14 bases sitting between them. Germline-derived CDR1 and CDR2 are SQVTM and ANQGSEA. The CDR3 covers 15 residues. For the CDR3, the DNA is TGCAGCGTTGAACTTTGGGTGCTGGTCTACAATGAGCAGTTCTTC. It is translated as CSVELWVLVYNEQFF.

This clonotype has just a few counts. A much larger clone differs by one base, so this may be a read error. The chain is built from TRBV6-1 and TRBJ2-3; 7 bases map to TRBD2. Germline CDR1 reads MNHNS; CDR2 reads SASEGT. The CDR3 is 15 amino acids. The CDR3 protein is CASSPVRSGADTRYF. DNA for the CDR3: TGTGCCAGCAGCCCCGTCCGGAGCGGGGCAGATACGCGGTATTTT.

In this sample, this clonotype turned up many times. The chain joins TRBV6-1 to TRBJ1-5; D unclear. The CDR3 totals 14 residues. Germline assignment: CDR1 MNHNS and CDR2 SASEGT. V shed 6 bases and J shed 4 bases, with 13 bases lying between them. Here the CDR3 DNA reads TGTGCCAGCAGATTCGGAGGGTCTAATCAGCCCCAGCATTTT. Protein: CASRFGGSNQPQHF.

The chain is built from TRBV28 and TRBJ2-7; D may be TRBD2 (5 bases). The CDR3 contains 13 residues. Trimming cost V 3 bases and J 6 bases, with 12 bases left between them. Germline CDR1 and CDR2: MDHEN and SYDVKM. In DNA, the CDR3 is TGTGCCAGCAGTTTCCGGGGATTTCGCGAGCAGTACTTC. Translating it yields CASSFRGFREQYF.

The J gene is TRBJ2-7, the V gene TRBV20-1, with D tentatively TRBD1 (6 bases). Germline loops: CDR1 DFQATT, CDR2 SNEGSKA (reference sequence). The length of the CDR3 is 14 residues. V shed 7 bases and J shed 0 bases, with 16 bases lying between them. CDR3 in DNA: TGCAGTGGATTCGGCGACAGGAGCTCCTACGAGCAGTACTTC. Translated, it gives CSGFGDRSSYEQYF.

This clonotype was picked up many times. This chain connects TRBV7-9 to TRBJ2-1, with TRBD2 matching 9 bases. This CDR3 has 22 residues. Trimming cost V 2 bases and J 2 bases; bases outside gene matches: 22. The germline V gene encodes CDR1 SEHNR and CDR2 FQNEAQ (reference sequence). The CDR3 DNA reads TGTGCCAGCAGCTTAAGCCCCGGCGCGGGAGGGCGTAGGGCCATCCCCTACAATGAGCAGTTCTTC. It is translated as CASSLSPGAGGRRAIPYNEQFF.

This clonotype was detected only a few times. The chain has TRBV19 and TRBJ1-5, with D possibly being TRBD1 (6 bases). CDR3 size: 16 residues. Germline lookup yields CDR1 LNHDA and CDR2 SQIVND (reference sequence). V shed 5 bases and J shed 4 bases, with 18 bases lying between them. The CDR3 here is CASSWGSQGMNQPQHF. The CDR3 coding sequence is TGTGCCAGTAGTTGGGGTTCACAGGGAATGAATCAGCCCCAGCATTTT.